This TCR beta chain was profiled in a study of CD8+CD57+ T cells in acquired aplastic anemia. Patients chosen for sequencing had shown CD8+CD57+ cell expansion by flow cytometry. This CDR3 region has 19 residues. Germline CDR1 is DFQATT and CDR2 is SNEGSKA (reference sequence). V dropped 5 bases and J dropped 4; count of bases not matched to a gene: 20. CDR3 and TCR beta VDJ profiling relied on genomic DNA as the template. TCRdb re-analysed the reads in MiXCR, keeping a single row per CDR3 protein. The repertoire includes 75,000 to 80,000 distinct CDR3 sequences, roughly 72% of them detected once, and roughly 80% sits in the top ten.

Sequenced input: sorted CD4+, CD8+, or CD8+CD57+ T cells (not recorded which) from PBMCs. This TCR came from a human donor with aplastic anemia. The V gene is TRBV20-1, the J gene TRBJ2-3, with 11 bases aligning to TRBD2. CDR3 nucleotides: TGCAGTGCTTCACAATGGAGTCTAGCGGGGGGACAGGACCCAGATACGCAGTATTTT. This gives the protein CSASQWSLAGGQDPDTQYF.